Following are 20 T cell receptor beta chains from one sample sequenced in a study of T-cell reconstitution after alpha-beta-depleted transplantation in children. The TCRbeta library was prepared with unique molecular identifiers. Each CDR3 protein is one row after TCRdb ran MiXCR on the PCR reads. There are about 640,000 distinct CDR3 sequences in the sample; approximately 17% occur only once, and approximately 1% lies in the top ten. The material was PBMCs from the stem cell graft donor, obtained from the stem cell graft. The receptors stem from a human donor who donated a stem cell graft to a child with acute myeloid leukemia.

This clonotype was seen more than once but under ten times. This chain joins TRBV20-1 and TRBJ2-3; 9 bases agree with TRBD2. CDR3 length: 15 amino acids. V gave up 3 bases and J gave up 2 bases; unmatched junction bases: 6. Germline V gene sequence: CDR1 DFQATT, CDR2 SNEGSKA (reference sequence). The CDR3 protein is CSAREASGATDTQYF. In DNA form, the CDR3 reads TGCAGTGCTAGGGAAGCTAGCGGGGCCACAGATACGCAGTATTTT.

This clonotype has at least ten counts. The chain combines TRBV20-1 with TRBJ1-2, with a possible D match to TRBD1 (6 bases). There are 14 residues in the CDR3. In germline, CDR1 is DFQATT, CDR2 SNEGSKA (reference sequence). V was clipped by 0 bases and J by 8 bases, with 16 bases between them. The CDR3 protein is CSARDAEGDRGYTF. The DNA for the CDR3 is TGCAGTGCTAGAGATGCGGAGGGGGATCGAGGCTACACCTTC.

In this sample, this clonotype turned up many times. The chain uses TRBV20-1 and TRBJ1-4; D is possibly TRBD1 (5 bases). V lost 3 bases, J lost 0 bases, and 11 bases lay in between. Germline V gives CDR1 DFQATT, CDR2 SNEGSKA (reference sequence). This CDR3 has 15 residues. The CDR3 bases are TGCAGTGCTAGGCCGACAGTTTCAACTAATGAAAAACTGTTTTTT. Translating gives CSARPTVSTNEKLFF.

This clonotype was found many times. The rearrangement links TRBV6-1 to TRBJ1-6; TRBD1 matches at 7 bases. The V gene's germline CDR1 is MNHNS and CDR2 SASEGT. The trim removed 7 bases at V and 7 bases at J, leaving 10 bases unmatched. The CDR3 is made up of 15 amino acids. CDR3 sequence: CASTLGDSLNSPLHF. CDR3 bases: TGTGCCAGCACCCTCGGGGACAGCCTAAATTCACCCCTCCACTTT.

This clonotype has just a few counts. This chain uses TRBV27 with TRBJ2-3; 14 nucleotides align to TRBD2. V lost 7 bases, J lost 3 bases, and 6 bases stayed unmatched. Per germline, CDR1 MNHEY and CDR2 SMNVEV (reference sequence). The CDR3 is 16 amino acids. The CDR3 region is CASTYRTSGGTDTQYF. CDR3 coding DNA: TGTGCCAGCACTTACCGGACTAGCGGGGGGACAGATACGCAGTATTTT.

The chain joins TRBV28 to TRBJ2-7; either TRBD1 or TRBD2 may fit D (5 bases each). Per the germline V gene, CDR1 is MDHEN and CDR2 is SYDVKM. This CDR3 spans 14 amino acids. Trimming pared 3 bases from V and 6 bases from J, leaving 15 bases between. Here the CDR3 reads CASSFGGLGFEQYF. CDR3 DNA sequence: TGTGCCAGCAGTTTTGGGGGTTTGGGTTTCGAGCAGTACTTC.

This clonotype was found a few times. J is TRBJ2-1 and V is TRBV20-1, with D hard to call. Germline V gene lookup returns CDR1 DFQATT and CDR2 SNEGSKA (reference sequence). V dropped 1 base and J dropped 4 bases, with 11 bases sitting between them. The CDR3 is made up of 14 amino acids. The CDR3 DNA sequence: TGCAGTGCTAGAGGTGGACCGAAGTACAATGAGCAGTTCTTC. It encodes CSARGGPKYNEQFF.

The CDR3 protein is CASSARQAEAFF. The CDR3 DNA sequence: TGTGCCAGCAGCGCCCGACAGGCTGAAGCTTTCTTT. The V gene is TRBV7-9, the J gene TRBJ1-1, with a tentative D call TRBD1 (6 bases). The CDR3 has 12 residues. The V end lost 5 bases, the J end lost 6 bases, and 10 bases lay between the germline ends. In germline, CDR1 is SEHNR, CDR2 FQNEAQ (reference sequence).

This clonotype was detected many times. V is TRBV29-1 and J is TRBJ1-2; D is perhaps TRBD1 (5 bases). The CDR3 loop spans 11 amino acids. CDR1 is SQVTM and CDR2 is ANQGSEA in the germline V gene. V lost 0 bases and J lost 9, with 8 bases in between. The CDR3 is CSVEDWGSYTF. CDR3 DNA sequence: TGCAGCGTTGAAGATTGGGGGAGCTACACCTTC.

The sample holds many counts of this clonotype. The V gene is TRBV20-1, the J gene TRBJ2-5, with 13 bases aligning to TRBD2. This CDR3 is 17 amino acids long. The germline V gene has CDR1 DFQATT and CDR2 SNEGSKA (reference sequence). Unmatched junction bases numbered 13, after V lost 6 bases and J lost 3 bases. CDR3 region: CSAGLAGASRQEETQYF. In DNA form, the CDR3 reads TGCAGTGCCGGACTAGCGGGGGCCTCGAGGCAGGAAGAGACCCAGTACTTC.

This clonotype was seen ten or more times. The rearrangement joins TRBV20-1 to TRBJ2-3; TRBD2 matches at 8 bases. J gave up 6 bases and V 0 bases, and 8 bases lay outside the gene matches. The CDR3 covers 15 residues. Germline CDR1 and CDR2: DFQATT and SNEGSKA (reference sequence). The CDR3 bases are TGCAGTGCTAGAGATGGTGCGGGGGGCCGGGATACGCAGTATTTT. Its translation: CSARDGAGGRDTQYF.

At least ten counts were recorded for this clonotype. The CDR3 DNA reads TGTGCCAGCAGTAAAGACCCGGTCATGAACACTGAAGCTTTCTTT. Amino acids: CASSKDPVMNTEAFF. The gene calls are TRBV6-1 and TRBJ1-1, with D hard to call. The CDR3 runs to 15 residues. Per the germline V gene, CDR1 is MNHNS and CDR2 is SASEGT. V lost 5 bases and J lost 0, with 13 bases in between.

V usage is TRBV12-3 or TRBV12-4 and J usage is TRBJ1-1; the match to TRBD1 covers 9 bases. The trim removed 2 bases at V and 5 bases at J, leaving 6 bases unmatched. CDR3 length equals 15 residues. The CDR3 protein is CASSLWGTGRTEAFF. The CDR3, as DNA: TGTGCCAGCAGTTTATGGGGGACAGGGCGGACTGAAGCTTTCTTT.

Only a few counts were recorded for this clonotype. This sequence joins TRBV4-3 and TRBJ2-1; D might be TRBD1 or TRBD2, each matching 6 bases. Germline-derived CDR1 and CDR2 are LGHNA and YSLEER. V gave up 0 bases and J gave up 0 bases, with 15 bases separating them. The CDR3 spans 18 residues. CDR3 sequence: CASSQEGGWESSYNEQFF. CDR3 DNA sequence: TGCGCCAGCAGCCAAGAAGGGGGGTGGGAGAGCTCCTACAATGAGCAGTTCTTC.

This clonotype has a handful of counts. This rearrangement joins TRBV7-2 to TRBJ1-6; 9 nucleotides align to TRBD1. CDR3 length equals 17 residues. The junction had 5 bases not matched to a gene; V was cut back by 2 bases and J by 3 bases. Looked up from germline, CDR1 is SGHTA and CDR2 is FQGNSA. The CDR3 coding sequence is TGTGCCAGCAGCTTAAGGGACAGGGCCGACTATAATTCACCCCTCCACTTT. This codes for CASSLRDRADYNSPLHF.

This clonotype was observed at least ten times. The V call is TRBV12-3 or TRBV12-4, the J call TRBJ2-1; 12 bases match TRBD2. Trimming took 6 bases from V and 9 from J; bases not matched to a gene: 9. The CDR3 sequence is 15 residues long. The CDR3 DNA follows: TGTGCCAGCAGGCCAGGACTAGCGGGGCCGGGTGAGCAGTTCTTC. Translation gives CASRPGLAGPGEQFF.

The rearrangement joins TRBV7-8 to TRBJ2-5; TRBD2 aligns across 7 bases. The germline V gene encodes CDR1 SGHVS and CDR2 FQNEAQ. V shed 6 bases, J shed 1 base, and the junction held 11 bases outside the gene matches. The CDR3 spans 16 residues. DNA for the CDR3: TGTGCCAGCAGGCGGACACGCGGGGGAATCCAAGAGACCCAGTACTTC. It codes for CASRRTRGGIQETQYF.

This clonotype was found many times. The chain employs TRBV12-3 or TRBV12-4 and TRBJ2-2; D is undetermined. The V end was cut by 0 bases, the J end by 9 bases, with 2 bases between. The CDR3 loop spans 11 amino acids. CDR3 nucleotide sequence: TGTGCCAGCAGTTTAGCGCGGGAGCTGTTTTTT. Amino acid sequence: CASSLARELFF.

The V and J genes are TRBV24-1 and TRBJ2-5, with 8 bases fitting TRBD1. Germline CDR1 is KGHDR and CDR2 is SFDVKD. The trim removed 4 bases at V and 2 bases at J, leaving 5 bases unmatched. CDR3 length equals 15 residues. CDR3 region: CATSDPTGGQETQYF. DNA for the CDR3: TGTGCCACCAGTGACCCCACAGGGGGGCAAGAGACCCAGTACTTC.

The gene calls are TRBV12-3 or TRBV12-4 and TRBJ1-2; D ambiguous. Trimming shortened V by 2 bases and J by 7 bases, and 14 bases separated the two germline ends. This CDR3 has 14 amino acids. The CDR3 nucleotides are TGTGCCAGCAGTTTATTGGGAAACATCGGTGGCTACACCTTC. Translating it yields CASSLLGNIGGYTF.